One and the same sample provided the 13 T cell receptor beta chains below, sequenced in a study of cytomegalovirus exposure and HLA in healthy donors. The PCR contained 60 Vbeta and 13 Jbeta primers. Using immunoSEQ multiplex PCR, the repertoire was profiled, and TCRdb retains in-frame clones only, with some absent. Of some 210,000 clones listed, roughly 80% are singletons. The specimen was PBMCs. The receptors here all came from a woman in her twenties or thirties in good health and CMV-seropositive.

This clone was seen a handful of times. This chain joins TRBV2 and TRBJ1-4; TRBD1 matches at 7 bases. This CDR3 contains 15 residues. The germline V gene encodes CDR1 SNHLY and CDR2 FYNNEI. Unmatched junction bases numbered 9, after V lost 6 bases and J lost 5 bases. In DNA, the CDR3 is TGTGCCAGCAGCATACAGGGGCAGTCCAATGAAAAACTGTTTTTT. This sequence encodes CASSIQGQSNEKLFF. Full variable domain (missing parts from reference TRBV2 and TRBJ1-4): EPEVTQTPSHQVTQMGQEVILRCVPISNHLYFYWYRQILGQKVEFLVSFYNNEISEKSEIFDDQFSVERPDGSNFTLKIRSTKLEDSAMYFCASSIQGQSNEKLFFGSGTQLSVL.

This chain uses TRBV28 with TRBJ2-5; weak D call: TRBD2 (6 bases). V shed 4 bases and J shed 6 bases, with 15 bases lying between them. This CDR3 is built from 14 residues. Germline values: CDR1 MDHEN, CDR2 SYDVKM. The CDR3 loop reads CASSYTVAAKTQYF. In DNA, the CDR3 is TGTGCCAGCAGTTACACGGTAGCGGCTAAGACCCAGTACTTC. The whole variable domain, filled in from reference TRBV28 and TRBJ2-5, reads DVKVTQSSRYLVKRTGEKVFLECVQDMDHENMFWYRQDPGLGLRLIYFSYDVKMKEKGDIPEGYSVSREKKERFSLILESASTNQTSMYLCASSYTVAAKTQYFGPGTRLLVL.

The chain links TRBV7-9 to TRBJ2-2, with D perhaps TRBD2 (6 bases). In germline, CDR1 is SEHNR, CDR2 FQNEAQ (reference sequence). The CDR3 length is 15 residues. V dropped 0 bases and J dropped 1 base, with 6 bases sitting between them. The CDR3 DNA follows: TGTGCCAGCAGCTTAGCGGGAGGGAACACCGGGGAGCTGTTTTTT. It codes for CASSLAGGNTGELFF. Full variable domain (rest looked up from reference TRBV7-9 and TRBJ2-2): DTGVSQNPRHKITKRGQNVTFRCDPISEHNRLYWYRQTLGQGPEFLTYFQNEAQLEKSRLLSDRFSAERPKGSFSTLEIQRTEQGDSAMYLCASSLAGGNTGELFFGEGSRLTVL.

V is TRBV7-9 and J is TRBJ1-2; D unclear. This CDR3 comprises 16 residues. Germline CDR1 and CDR2: SEHNR and FQNEAQ (reference sequence). Trimming left V 1 base short and J 3 bases short, with 15 bases between. The DNA for the CDR3 is TGTGCCAGCAGCTTAGAGGTATCCAAAGAGGACTATGGCTACACCTTC. Protein product: CASSLEVSKEDYGYTF.

The rearrangement links TRBV7-2 to TRBJ2-5; D uncertain. The germline V and J ends were trimmed by 1 base and 5 bases, with 8 bases remaining between them. This CDR3 has 13 residues. Germline V gene sequence: CDR1 SGHTA, CDR2 FQGNSA. This CDR3 reads CASSLDSFETQYF. The DNA of the CDR3 is TGTGCCAGCAGCTTAGACAGCTTTGAGACCCAGTACTTC.

This clone came up once. The chain has TRBV2 and TRBJ2-1, with 8 bases lining up with TRBD1. The junction had 7 bases not matched to a gene; V was cut back by 6 bases and J by 9 bases. The CDR3 spans 13 residues. Looked up from germline, CDR1 is SNHLY and CDR2 is FYNNEI. The CDR3 sequence is CASSATGGAEQFF. The CDR3 region has the DNA TGTGCCAGCAGCGCTACAGGGGGAGCTGAGCAGTTCTTC.

This clone was recorded only once. The rearrangement links TRBV2 to TRBJ1-6, with D possibly being TRBD1 (5 bases). The V and J ends lost 7 bases and 3 bases respectively, with 16 bases between them. Germline CDR1 and CDR2: SNHLY and FYNNEI. The CDR3 runs to 16 residues. The CDR3 bases are TGTGCCAGCACCGGGGGGTCCTCACTCTATAATTCACCCCTCCACTTT. The encoded protein is CASTGGSSLYNSPLHF.

The CDR3 loop reads CASSLGDFSNQPQHF. The CDR3 nucleotides read TGCGCCAGCAGCTTGGGGGACTTTAGCAATCAGCCCCAGCATTTT. V is TRBV5-1 and J is TRBJ1-5; perhaps TRBD1 as D (5 bases). This CDR3 has 15 residues. Per germline, CDR1 SGHRS and CDR2 YFSETQ. V was clipped by 0 bases and J by 0 bases, with 7 bases between them.

The V gene is TRBV7-6, the J gene TRBJ2-7; a possible D gene is TRBD1 (5 bases). Germline lookup yields CDR1 SGHVS and CDR2 FNYEAQ. CDR3 length equals 14 residues. Trimming took 1 base from V and 6 from J, leaving 13 bases between them. The CDR3 DNA is TGTGCCAGCAGCTTAGACCTAGGGCAGGGCGAGCAGTACTTC. It encodes CASSLDLGQGEQYF.

The DNA of the CDR3 is TGTGCCAGCAATTTAAGAGGGTGGGTCACTGAAGCTTTCTTT. Protein product: CASNLRGWVTEAFF. This rearrangement joins TRBV6-1 to TRBJ1-1, with D uncertain. Trimming removed 7 bases at V and 4 bases at J, with 16 bases between. Germline values: CDR1 MNHNS, CDR2 SASEGT. CDR3 length: 14 amino acids.

This clone was detected a few times. The V and J genes are TRBV5-1 and TRBJ1-5; possible D gene TRBD1, 5 bases. The CDR3 extends over 16 amino acids. CDR1 and CDR2 (germline): SGHRS, YFSETQ. Trimming pared 0 bases from V and 7 bases from J, leaving 17 bases between. CDR3 in DNA: TGCGCCAGCAGCTTGGCCGAAGGGAGGGGCGGACAGCCCCAGCATTTT. Protein: CASSLAEGRGGQPQHF.

The V gene is TRBV5-1, the J gene TRBJ2-5; 7 nucleotides line up with TRBD2. The DNA matches TRBJ2-7 better at its end, which makes the J call doubtful. CDR3 length: 16 residues. Germline CDR1 and CDR2: SGHRS and YFSETQ. The CDR3 DNA reads as TGCGCCAGCAGCTTGTCCCGAGCGGGGTCACCCTACGAGCAGTACTTC. Its protein product is CASSLSRAGSPYEQYF.

The V call is TRBV6-1, the J call TRBJ1-2, with a tentative D call TRBD1 (5 bases). The CDR3 is made up of 13 amino acids. The V gene's germline CDR1 is MNHNS and CDR2 SASEGT. V dropped 3 bases and J dropped 0 bases, with 5 bases sitting between them. The DNA for the CDR3 is TGTGCCAGCAGTGAGACAGCTAACTATGGCTACACCTTC. Residues: CASSETANYGYTF.